What follows is one TCR beta chain and its context. Its specificity is unknown. cDNA reverse transcribed from extracted RNA served as the sequencing template. The data were produced by immunoSEQ multiplex PCR, yet TCRdb's version contains in-frame clones alone and is incomplete. Of about 110,000 clones in the sample, around 83% were seen once. Treatment reported: oral pan-JAK inhibitor, 5-10 mg twice daily. Isolation of CD4+ and CD8+ T cells from PBMCs was achieved by sorting. This CDR3 spans 13 amino acids. CDR1 is MGHRA and CDR2 is YSYEKL in the germline V gene. The germline V and J ends were trimmed by 2 bases and 10 bases, with 9 bases remaining between them. This entry comes from a study of CD8+ T cells in alopecia areata. Points from the study as a whole: Greater clonality was observed in lesional scalp samples, especially alopecia totalis/universalis, versus normal scalp. Many expanded lesional clones persisted during tofacitinib (in both scalp and blood). Scalp sample data also include resident alphabeta T cells from normal skin.

The source material was CD8+ T cells sorted from blood, sampled at week 24, from a patient treated with tofacitinib. The rearrangement uses TRBV4-1 and TRBJ1-6; tentative D call: TRBD1 (6 bases). The receptor comes from a human donor with alopecia areata. CDR3 sequence (DNA): TGCGCCAGCAGCCAATACAGGGAGTCACCCCTCCACTTT. It is translated as CASSQYRESPLHF.